Below, one T cell receptor beta chain is given with its context. CDR1 and CDR2 (germline): LGHNA, YSLEER. The CDR3 spans 14 residues. The V end was cut by 2 bases, the J end by 8 bases, with 13 bases between. Input was approximately 1.8 ug genomic DNA, or all available if less. The PCR used 60 V beta and 13 J beta primers. The assay was immunoSEQ multiplex PCR, and TCRdb's table has in-frame clones only and misses some. Of around 89,000 clones in the sample, around 84% are singletons; the top ten hold 15% to 19%. Isocitrate dehydrogenase mutation was absent in all glioblastoma patients. The data derive from a study of glioma-infiltrating T cells after dendritic cell vaccination. On the study more broadly: Autologous tumor lysate-pulsed dendritic cell vaccination was given between about 2003 and 2013.

The sequencing used blood, collected before dendritic cell vaccination. This receptor was obtained from a human donor with glioblastoma. V usage is TRBV4-3 and J usage is TRBJ2-4, with D possibly being TRBD1 (7 bases). The CDR3 loop is CASSQRRGPDIQYF. The CDR3 coding sequence is TGCGCCAGCAGCCAAAGGAGGGGGCCCGACATTCAGTACTTC.